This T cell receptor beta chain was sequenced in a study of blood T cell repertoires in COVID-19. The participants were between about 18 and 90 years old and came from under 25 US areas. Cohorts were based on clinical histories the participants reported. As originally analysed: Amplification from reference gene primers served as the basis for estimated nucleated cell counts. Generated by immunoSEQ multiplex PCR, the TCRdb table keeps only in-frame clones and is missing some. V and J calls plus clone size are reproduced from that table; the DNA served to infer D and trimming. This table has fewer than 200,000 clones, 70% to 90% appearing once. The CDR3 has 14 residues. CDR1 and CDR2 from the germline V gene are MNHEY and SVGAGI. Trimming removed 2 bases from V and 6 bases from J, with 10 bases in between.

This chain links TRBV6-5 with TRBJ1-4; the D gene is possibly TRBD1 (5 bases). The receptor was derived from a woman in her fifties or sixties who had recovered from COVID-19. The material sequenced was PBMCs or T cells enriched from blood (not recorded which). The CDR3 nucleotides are TGTGCCAGCAGTTACAGGGGCGGGGATGAAAAACTGTTTTTT. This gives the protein CASSYRGGDEKLFF.